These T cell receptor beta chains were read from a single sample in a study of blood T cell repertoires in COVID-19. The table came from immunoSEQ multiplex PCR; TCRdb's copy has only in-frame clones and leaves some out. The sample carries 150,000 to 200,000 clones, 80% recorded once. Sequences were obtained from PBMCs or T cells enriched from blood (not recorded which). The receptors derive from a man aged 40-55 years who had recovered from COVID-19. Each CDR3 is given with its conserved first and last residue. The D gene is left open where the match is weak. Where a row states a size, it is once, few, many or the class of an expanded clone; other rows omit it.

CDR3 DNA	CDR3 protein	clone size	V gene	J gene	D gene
TGTGCCAGCAGTGACATATCCGGGACAGGGCCTGAAGCTTTCTTT	CASSDISGTGPEAFF	NA	TRBV25-1	TRBJ1-1	TRBD1
TGTGCCCAAAAGGGGGTTTCTACTGAAGCTTTCTTT	CAQKGVSTEAFF	NA	TRBV30	TRBJ1-1	NA
TGCGCCAGCGGGGGACAGGGGGCTTACAATGAGCAGTTCTTC	CASGGQGAYNEQFF	NA	TRBV5-1	TRBJ2-1	TRBD1
TGTGCCAGCAGTGAGGACGGTGGGGGGACGGAACCCGGCCTGCCCCAGCATTTT	CASSEDGGGTEPGLPQHF	NA	TRBV25-1	TRBJ1-5	NA
TGTGCCAGCTCGACCGGACAGGGGAACACCGGGGAGCTGTTTTTT	CASSTGQGNTGELFF	NA	TRBV18	TRBJ2-2	TRBD1
TGCGCCAGCAGCCTTGGAGGAGTGGTCGGGAATTCACCCCTCCACTTT	CASSLGGVVGNSPLHF	NA	TRBV4-1	TRBJ1-6	NA
TGCGCCAGCAGCTTGGAAGGCAGGCGGGGACAGCCCCAGCATTTT	CASSLEGRRGQPQHF	NA	TRBV5-1	TRBJ1-5	NA
TGTGCCAGCAGCCAAGATGGGGCGGCCCCAGATACGCAGTATTTT	CASSQDGAAPDTQYF	NA	TRBV3-1/TRBV3-2	TRBJ2-3	NA
TGTGCCACCAGTGAGCCCGGACAGGGCACAGATACGCAGTATTTT	CATSEPGQGTDTQYF	NA	TRBV24-1	TRBJ2-3	TRBD1
TGTGCCACCAGTGGACCGAGGGGGAACCACAATGAGCAGTTCTTC	CATSGPRGNHNEQFF	NA	TRBV24-1	TRBJ2-1	NA
TGTGCCAGCAAAGCGCGGAGCTCTGGAAACACCATATATTTT	CASKARSSGNTIYF	NA	TRBV2	TRBJ1-3	NA
TGTGCCAGCAGCACCTCGACAGGGAACACTGAAGCTTTCTTT	CASSTSTGNTEAFF	NA	TRBV9	TRBJ1-1	NA
TGTGCCATCAGTGGTATAGCGGGGGCGTCTTCCGGGGAGCTGTTTTTT	CAISGIAGASSGELFF	NA	TRBV10-3	TRBJ2-2	TRBD2
TGTGCCAGCAGTGAGTGGGGCCAGGGGACCCAGTACTTC	CASSEWGQGTQYF	NA	TRBV2	TRBJ2-5	NA
TGTGCCAGCAGCCTTTCTTCCTACAATGAGCAGTTCTTC	CASSLSSYNEQFF	NA	TRBV7-3	TRBJ2-1	NA
TGTGCCAGCAGCACGGGGGGGACTGAAGCTTTCTTT	CASSTGGTEAFF	NA	TRBV14	TRBJ1-1	NA
TGTGCCAGCAGCCGCGGGGGAGGAGCAGATACGCAGTATTTT	CASSRGGGADTQYF	few	TRBV3-1/TRBV3-2	TRBJ2-3	TRBD2
TGTGCCACCAGTGATTTGATTCGGGGTAACAATGAGCAGTTCTTC	CATSDLIRGNNEQFF	NA	TRBV24-1	TRBJ2-1	NA
TGTGCCAGCTCACCCGGGACAGGGGAAGAGACCCAGTACTTC	CASSPGTGEETQYF	NA	TRBV18	TRBJ2-5	TRBD1
TGTGCCAGCTCACAACAGGGGACCACAGATACGCAGTATTTT	CASSQQGTTDTQYF	NA	TRBV18	TRBJ2-3	TRBD1
TGTGCCACCAGTGAGGGACAGGGGAAGGTTAATGAGCAGTTCTTC	CATSEGQGKVNEQFF	NA	TRBV24-1	TRBJ2-1	TRBD1
TGCGCCAGCAGCTTGGGACAGGGGGTCATCGGAAACACCATATATTTT	CASSLGQGVIGNTIYF	NA	TRBV5-1	TRBJ1-3	TRBD1
TGCAGCGTTGAAGGCCAGGAGTCAGGGGCCCTTTTGGCTTTCTTT	CSVEGQESGALLAFF	NA	TRBV29-1	TRBJ1-1	NA
TGTGCCAGCAGCATCGGGACAGGTCCAGATACGCAGTATTTT	CASSIGTGPDTQYF	few	TRBV9	TRBJ2-3	TRBD1
TGTGCCAGCAGCAAGACAGGCAACGGGGGGGAGACCCAGTACTTC	CASSKTGNGGETQYF	NA	TRBV5-5	TRBJ2-5	NA
TGCGCCAGCAGCCAGAAAATACTACAAGAGACCCAGTACTTC	CASSQKILQETQYF	NA	TRBV4-1	TRBJ2-5	NA
TGCAGTCTAAAAGATTCTAATGAAAAACTGTTTTTT	CSLKDSNEKLFF	NA	TRBV29-1	TRBJ1-4	NA
TGTGCCTGGATTAGAAATCGGGGACTTTCCTACGAGCAGTACTTC	CAWIRNRGLSYEQYF	NA	TRBV30	TRBJ2-7	NA
TGTGCCAGCAGCTTCCGGGACAGAAGCACCGGGGAGCTGTTTTTT	CASSFRDRSTGELFF	NA	TRBV5-6	TRBJ2-2	TRBD1
TGTGCCAGTAGTATTTGGGGCCATGAGCAGTTCTTC	CASSIWGHEQFF	NA	TRBV19	TRBJ2-1	NA
TGTGCCAGCAGTAGGAGGGGCCTAGAATCAGATACGCAGTATTTT	CASSRRGLESDTQYF	NA	TRBV6-5	TRBJ2-3	NA
TGCGCCAGCAGTCCTGGACTAGCCATTACCGGGGAGCTGTTTTTT	CASSPGLAITGELFF	NA	TRBV5-1	TRBJ2-2	TRBD2
TGTGCCAGCAGTTACTCGATACAGACCTACGAGCAGTACTTC	CASSYSIQTYEQYF	once	TRBV6-5	TRBJ2-7	NA
TGCAGCGTTGGACAGATAGTTCCCTACGAGCAGTACTTC	CSVGQIVPYEQYF	NA	TRBV29-1	TRBJ2-7	NA
TGCGCCAGCAGCGGCGACAGGGGGCTGGGGACTGAAGCTTTCTTT	CASSGDRGLGTEAFF	NA	TRBV5-1	TRBJ1-1	TRBD1
TGTGCCAGCACCCCGACTGAAGGCTATGGCTACACCTTC	CASTPTEGYGYTF	once	TRBV6-5	TRBJ1-2	NA
TGTGCCAGTAGTATAGAAGGCGGAGGCACAGATACGCAGTATTTT	CASSIEGGGTDTQYF	NA	TRBV19	TRBJ2-3	NA
TGTGCCAGCTCGTACATGGGAAACACCATATATTTT	CASSYMGNTIYF	NA	TRBV18	TRBJ1-3	NA
TGTGCCAGCAGCTTAGCCGGGGGGAACACCGGGGAGCTGTTTTTT	CASSLAGGNTGELFF	NA	TRBV7-3	TRBJ2-2	NA
TGTGCCAGCAGCATCAAAGGGTCCGGGACTGTAATGGAGTATGGCTACACCTTC	CASSIKGSGTVMEYGYTF	once	TRBV9	TRBJ1-2	NA
TGTGCCAGCAGTGAAACTTGGACGGGATGG	CASSETWTGW	once	TRBV2	TRBJ1-2	NA
TGTGCCAGCAGCAACGGACAGGGGGAGATCGCAGATACGCAGTATTTT	CASSNGQGEIADTQYF	NA	TRBV5-4	TRBJ2-3	TRBD1